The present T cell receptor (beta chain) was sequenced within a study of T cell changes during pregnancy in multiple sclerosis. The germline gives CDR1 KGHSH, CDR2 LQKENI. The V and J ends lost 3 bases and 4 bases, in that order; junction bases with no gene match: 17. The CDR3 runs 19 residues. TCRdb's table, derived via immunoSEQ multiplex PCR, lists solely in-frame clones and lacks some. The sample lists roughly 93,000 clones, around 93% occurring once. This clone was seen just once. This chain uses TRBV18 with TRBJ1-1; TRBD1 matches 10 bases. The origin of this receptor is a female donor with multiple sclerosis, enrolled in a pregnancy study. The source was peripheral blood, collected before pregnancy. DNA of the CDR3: TGTGCCAGCTCACCGGCCCGACCGGGACAGGGGCAGAGAGGCACTGAAGCTTTCTTT. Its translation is CASSPARPGQGQRGTEAFF.